This TCR beta chain was identified during a study of shared clonotypes between healthy human individuals. Method: immunoSEQ multiplex PCR; TCRdb's copy keeps in-frame clones and lacks some. The sample lists over a million clones; roughly 95% were seen once. Note on this clone: The antigen is not known.

Overall study findings and caveats: Among several donors, about 5% of naive CD4 clonotypes were found in common.

CDR3 length: 15 amino acids. CDR1 and CDR2 from the germline V gene are MDHEN and SYDVKM. V lost 5 bases and J lost 4; bases outside the gene matches: 8. The V call is TRBV28, the J call TRBJ1-1; 9 bases are a match to TRBD1. The material sequenced was naive CD4+ T cells sorted from blood. The sample's subset: CD45RA+ positively selected. This clonotype was sampled from a man between 25 and 39 years old in good health. The CDR3 reads CASSPGTGLSTEAFF. CDR3 in DNA: TGTGCCAGCAGTCCTGGGACAGGGCTGAGCACTGAAGCTTTCTTT.